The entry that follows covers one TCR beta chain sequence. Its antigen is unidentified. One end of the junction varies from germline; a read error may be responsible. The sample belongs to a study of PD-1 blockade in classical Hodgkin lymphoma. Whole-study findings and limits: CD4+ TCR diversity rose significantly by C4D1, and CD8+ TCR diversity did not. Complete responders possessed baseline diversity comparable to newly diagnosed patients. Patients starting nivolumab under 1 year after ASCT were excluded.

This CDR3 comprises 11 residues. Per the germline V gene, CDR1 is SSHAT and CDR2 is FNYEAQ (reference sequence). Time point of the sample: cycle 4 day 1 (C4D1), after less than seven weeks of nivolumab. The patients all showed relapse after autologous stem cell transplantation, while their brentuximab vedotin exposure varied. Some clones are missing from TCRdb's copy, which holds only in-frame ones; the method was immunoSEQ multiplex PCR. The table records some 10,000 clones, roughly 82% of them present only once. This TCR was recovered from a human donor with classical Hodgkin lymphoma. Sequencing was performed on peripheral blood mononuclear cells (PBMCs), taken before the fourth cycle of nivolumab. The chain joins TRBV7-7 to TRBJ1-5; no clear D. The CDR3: CASSLSQPQHF. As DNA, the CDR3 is TGTGCTAGCAGCTTAAGTCAGCCCCAGCATTTT. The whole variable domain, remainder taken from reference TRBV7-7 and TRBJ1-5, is GAGVSQSPRYKVTKRGQDVTLRCDPISSHATLYWYQQALGQGPEFLTYFNYEAQPDKSGLPSDRFSAERPEGSISTLTIQRTEQRDSAMYRCASSLSQPQHFGDGTRLSIL.